This T cell receptor (beta chain) was obtained from a study of T cell responses to AZD1222 COVID-19 vaccine. Study-level findings and limits: Receipt of two AZD1222 doses was followed by a rise in Spike-specific TCR breadth and depth. It was only five to seven AZD1222 recipients who were seropositive at baseline. Repertoires in all cases were sampled only once the peak T cell response had passed. Clonal diversity was possibly underestimated, and white British individuals and females predominated among donors.

This table comes from immunoSEQ multiplex PCR, and its TCRdb copy is limited to in-frame clones, with some not included. The sample lists about 120,000 clones; 70% to 90% were seen once. From germline, CDR1 is SGHRS and CDR2 YFSETQ. The CDR3 is 15 residues long. V lost 4 bases and J lost 2; bases outside the gene matches: 5. A word on this clone: Its antigen is unknown.

The rearrangement joins TRBV5-1 to TRBJ2-3, with 9 bases that match TRBD1. Sequencing used peripheral blood, obtained on day 0 of AZD1222 vaccination. This sequence was found in an adult in good health. CDR3 protein: CASSRGQGDTDTQYF. As DNA, the CDR3 is TGCGCCAGCAGCAGGGGACAGGGAGACACAGATACGCAGTATTTT.